These 12 T cell receptor beta chains share one sample of origin, sequenced in a study of vaccination and CD4 T cells after COVID-19. These receptors have no known antigen. Sequencing of cultured CD4+ T cell DNA used the Oncomine TCR Beta short-read assay. A single record per CDR3 protein comes from TCRdb applying MiXCR to the PCR reads. Of more than 9,000 distinct CDR3 sequences listed, 76% are singletons. The treatment denotes: roughly 10-day PBMC culture with coronavirus spike peptide pools or control peptides (ViraFEST assay). Sequencing used CD4+ T cells from blood, cultured in vitro. These receptors were taken from a human donor who had recovered from COVID-19.

V gene TRBV7-9 combines with J gene TRBJ1-2; D may be TRBD1 (5 bases). Trimming took 5 bases from V and 4 from J, leaving 14 bases between them. CDR3 length equals 14 residues. Looked up from germline, CDR1 is SEHNR and CDR2 is FQNEAQ (reference sequence). The chain's CDR3 is CASSRGDRAYGYTF. The DNA of the CDR3 is TGTGCCAGCAGCCGGGGGGACCGCGCCTATGGCTACACCTTC.

This clonotype was seen more than once but under ten times. The chain combines TRBV6-2 or TRBV6-3 with TRBJ1-3; 8 nucleotides agree with TRBD1. The CDR3 sequence is 17 residues long. The germline V gene encodes CDR1 MNHEY and CDR2 SVGEGT. The junction had 12 bases not matched to a gene; V was cut back by 6 bases and J by 2 bases. CDR3 in DNA: TGTGCCAGCAGATACAGGACAGGGCTTGTCCCTGGAAACACCATATATTTT. The encoded protein is CASRYRTGLVPGNTIYF.

This clonotype was observed once. The J gene is TRBJ1-1, the V gene TRBV2; D ambiguous. CDR3 length: 12 residues. Trimming removed 11 bases from V and 2 bases from J, with 12 bases in between. Per germline, CDR1 SNHLY and CDR2 FYNNEI. The CDR3 reads CAVRRSNTEAFF. The CDR3 nucleotides are TGTGCCGTTCGGCGGTCTAACACTGAAGCTTTCTTT.

This chain connects TRBV7-9 to TRBJ1-5; D might be TRBD1 (5 bases). V was trimmed by 3 bases and J by 3 bases, leaving 12 bases between them. Germline assignment: CDR1 SEHNR and CDR2 FQNEAQ (reference sequence). The CDR3 is 15 amino acids. CDR3 in amino acids: CASSLGVGVNQPQHF. The CDR3 nucleotides read TGTGCCAGCAGCTTGGGGGTTGGAGTCAATCAGCCCCAGCATTTT.

The CDR3 bases are TGTGCCAGCAGCCCGGTGACCCAGCTAGCCAAAAACATTCAGTACTTC. Encoded protein: CASSPVTQLAKNIQYF. The genes are TRBV12-3 or TRBV12-4 and TRBJ2-4, with unresolved D. CDR3 length equals 16 residues. Trimming pared 6 bases from V and 0 bases from J, leaving 15 bases between.

V usage is TRBV20-1 and J usage is TRBJ2-7; TRBD1 matches 8 bases. The junction had 7 bases not matched to a gene; V was cut back by 5 bases and J by 7 bases. Germline-derived CDR1 and CDR2 are DFQATT and SNEGSKA (reference sequence). The CDR3 loop spans 12 amino acids. The CDR3 DNA reads TGCAGTGCTCAGGACAGGGCGGGGGAGCAGTACTTC. It codes for CSAQDRAGEQYF.

The gene calls are TRBV19 and TRBJ1-3; 7 bases are a match to TRBD1. J was trimmed by 4 bases and V by 9 bases; bases with no gene match: 9. The length of the CDR3 is 14 residues. Germline loops: CDR1 LNHDA, CDR2 SQIVND (reference sequence). The DNA for the CDR3 is TGTGCCAGCGGGGACAGAGGGAACGGAAACACCATATATTTT. It is translated as CASGDRGNGNTIYF.

The chain carries TRBV12-3 or TRBV12-4 and TRBJ1-1; D ambiguous. The CDR3 has 12 residues. Between the trimmed V and J ends, which lost 4 bases and 2 bases, there was a span of 5 bases. The CDR3 loop is CASSSRNTEAFF. The CDR3 region has the DNA TGTGCCAGCAGTTCCCGCAACACTGAAGCTTTCTTT.

This chain connects TRBV7-9 to TRBJ2-5; D is unresolved. V was pared by 8 bases and J by 5 bases, with 18 bases between. Per the germline V gene, CDR1 is SEHNR and CDR2 is FQNEAQ (reference sequence). This CDR3 is built from 14 residues. CDR3 in amino acids: CASSAHLVAETQYF. The CDR3 DNA reads as TGTGCCAGCTCGGCCCACTTGGTCGCCGAGACCCAGTACTTC. The full variable domain, rest sourced from reference TRBV7-9 and TRBJ2-5, is DTGVSQNPRHKITKRGQNVTFRCDPISEHNRLYWYRQTLGQGPEFLTYFQNEAQLEKSRLLSDRFSAERPKGSFSTLEIQRTEQGDSAMYLCASSAHLVAETQYFGPGTRLLVL.

The rearrangement uses TRBV20-1 and TRBJ2-7; 8 bases align to TRBD2. Trimming took 3 bases from V and 5 from J; bases not matched to a gene: 6. The germline CDR1 and CDR2 sequences are DFQATT and SNEGSKA (reference sequence). This CDR3 is 13 amino acids long. CDR3 in DNA: TGCAGTGCTAGTCCTGCGGGACTAGACGAGCAGTACTTC. Its translation is CSASPAGLDEQYF.

The chain's CDR3 is CASSAINEKLFF. CDR3 bases: TGTGCCAGCAGCGCTATTAATGAAAAACTGTTTTTT. The chain combines TRBV7-6 with TRBJ1-4; D remains unclear. Germline V gene data show CDR1 as SGHVS and CDR2 as FNYEAQ. The CDR3 is 12 residues long. V dropped 5 bases and J dropped 4 bases, with 5 bases sitting between them. The complete variable domain, with remaining parts taken from reference TRBV7-6 and TRBJ1-4, reads GAGVSQSPRYKVTKRGQDVALRCDPISGHVSLYWYRQALGQGPEFLTYFNYEAQQDKSGLPNDRFSAERPEGSISTLTIQRTEQRDSAMYRCASSAINEKLFFGSGTQLSVL.

The chain joins TRBV12-3 or TRBV12-4 to TRBJ1-2; D perhaps matches TRBD1 (5 bases). The CDR3 runs 13 residues. Trimming took off 6 bases at V and 4 bases at J, with 12 bases between the two ends. The DNA for the CDR3 is TGTGCCAGCAGCCGCGGGACTTCCTATGGCTACACCTTC. This sequence encodes CASSRGTSYGYTF.